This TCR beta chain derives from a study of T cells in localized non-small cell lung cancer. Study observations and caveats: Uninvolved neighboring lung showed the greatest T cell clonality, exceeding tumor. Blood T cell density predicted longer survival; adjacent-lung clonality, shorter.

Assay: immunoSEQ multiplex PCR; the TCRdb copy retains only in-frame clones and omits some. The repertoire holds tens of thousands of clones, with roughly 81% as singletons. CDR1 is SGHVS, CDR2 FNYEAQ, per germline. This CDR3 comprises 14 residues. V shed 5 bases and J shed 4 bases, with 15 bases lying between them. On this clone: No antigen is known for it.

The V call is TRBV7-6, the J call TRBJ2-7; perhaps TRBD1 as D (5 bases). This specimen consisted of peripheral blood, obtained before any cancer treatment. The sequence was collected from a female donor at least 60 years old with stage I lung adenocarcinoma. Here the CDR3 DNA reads TGTGCCAGCAGCACCACCCCAGACAGTTACGAGCAGTACTTC. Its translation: CASSTTPDSYEQYF.